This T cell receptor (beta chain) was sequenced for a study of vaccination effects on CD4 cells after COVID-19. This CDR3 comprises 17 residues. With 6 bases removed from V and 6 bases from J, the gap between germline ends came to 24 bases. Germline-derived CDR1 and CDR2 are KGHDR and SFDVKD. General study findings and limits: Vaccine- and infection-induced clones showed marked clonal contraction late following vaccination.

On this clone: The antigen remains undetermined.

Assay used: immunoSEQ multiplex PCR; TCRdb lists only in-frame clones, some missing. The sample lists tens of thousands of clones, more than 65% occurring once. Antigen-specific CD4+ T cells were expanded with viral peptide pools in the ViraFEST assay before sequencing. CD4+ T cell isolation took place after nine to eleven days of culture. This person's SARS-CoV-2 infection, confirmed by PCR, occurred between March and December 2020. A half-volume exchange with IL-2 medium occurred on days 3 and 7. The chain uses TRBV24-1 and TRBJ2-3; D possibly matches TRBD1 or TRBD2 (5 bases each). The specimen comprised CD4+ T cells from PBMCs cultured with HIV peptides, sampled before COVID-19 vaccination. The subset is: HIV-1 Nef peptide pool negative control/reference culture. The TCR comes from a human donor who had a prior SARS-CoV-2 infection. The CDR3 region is CATSHTVRGGAGDTQYF. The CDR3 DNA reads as TGTGCCACCAGTCATACCGTTCGGGGTGGGGCCGGTGATACGCAGTATTTT.